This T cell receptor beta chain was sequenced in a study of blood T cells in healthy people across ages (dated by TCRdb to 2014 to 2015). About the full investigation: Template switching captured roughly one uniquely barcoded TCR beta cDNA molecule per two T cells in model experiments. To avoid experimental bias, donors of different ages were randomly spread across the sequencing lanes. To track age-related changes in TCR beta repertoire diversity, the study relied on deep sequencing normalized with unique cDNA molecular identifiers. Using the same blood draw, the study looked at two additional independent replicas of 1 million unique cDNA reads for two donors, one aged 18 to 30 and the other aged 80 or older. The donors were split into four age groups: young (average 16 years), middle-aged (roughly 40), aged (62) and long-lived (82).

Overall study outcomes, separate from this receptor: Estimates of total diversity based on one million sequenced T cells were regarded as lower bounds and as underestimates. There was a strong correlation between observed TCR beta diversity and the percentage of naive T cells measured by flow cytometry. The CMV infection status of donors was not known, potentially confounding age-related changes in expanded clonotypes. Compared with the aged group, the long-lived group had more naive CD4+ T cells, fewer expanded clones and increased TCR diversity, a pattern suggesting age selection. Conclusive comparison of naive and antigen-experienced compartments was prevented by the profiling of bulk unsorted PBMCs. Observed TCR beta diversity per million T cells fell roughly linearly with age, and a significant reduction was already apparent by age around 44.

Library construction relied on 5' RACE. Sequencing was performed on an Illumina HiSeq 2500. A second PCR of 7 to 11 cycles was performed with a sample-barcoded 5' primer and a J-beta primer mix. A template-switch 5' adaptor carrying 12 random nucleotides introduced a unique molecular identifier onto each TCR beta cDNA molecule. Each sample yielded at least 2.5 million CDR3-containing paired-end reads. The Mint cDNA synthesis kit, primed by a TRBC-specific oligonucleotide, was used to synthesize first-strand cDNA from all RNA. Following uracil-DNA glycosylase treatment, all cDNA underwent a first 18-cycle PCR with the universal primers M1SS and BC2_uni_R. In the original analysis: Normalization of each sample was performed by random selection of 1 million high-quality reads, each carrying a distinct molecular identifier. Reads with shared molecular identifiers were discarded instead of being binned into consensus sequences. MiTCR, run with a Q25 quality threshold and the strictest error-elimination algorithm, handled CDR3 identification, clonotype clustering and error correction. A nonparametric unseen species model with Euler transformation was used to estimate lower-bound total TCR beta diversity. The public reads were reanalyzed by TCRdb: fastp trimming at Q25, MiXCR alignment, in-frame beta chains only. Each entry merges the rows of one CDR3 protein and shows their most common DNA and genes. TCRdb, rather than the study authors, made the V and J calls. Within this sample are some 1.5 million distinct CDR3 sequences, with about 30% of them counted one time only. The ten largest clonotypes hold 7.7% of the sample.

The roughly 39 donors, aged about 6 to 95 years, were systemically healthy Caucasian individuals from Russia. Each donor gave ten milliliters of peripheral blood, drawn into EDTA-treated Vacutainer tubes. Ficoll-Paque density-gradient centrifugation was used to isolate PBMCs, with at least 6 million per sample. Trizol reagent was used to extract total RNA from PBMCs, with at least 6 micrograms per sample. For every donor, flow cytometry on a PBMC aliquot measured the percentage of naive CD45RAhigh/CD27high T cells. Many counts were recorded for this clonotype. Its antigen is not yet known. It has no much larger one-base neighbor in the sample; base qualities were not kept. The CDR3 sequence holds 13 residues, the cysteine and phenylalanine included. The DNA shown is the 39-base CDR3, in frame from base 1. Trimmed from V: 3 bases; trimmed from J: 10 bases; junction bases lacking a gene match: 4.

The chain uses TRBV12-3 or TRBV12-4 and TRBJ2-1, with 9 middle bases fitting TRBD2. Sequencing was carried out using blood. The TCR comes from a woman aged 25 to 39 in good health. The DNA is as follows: TGTGCCAGCAGTTTGAGGCTAGCGGGGGAGCAGTTCTTC. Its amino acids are CASSLRLAGEQFF.